Listed below are T cell receptor beta chains from one sample, sequenced in a study of T cells after yellow fever vaccination. TCRdb recomputed calls from the 5' RACE reads with MiXCR, one row per CDR3 protein. In the table there are approximately 300,000 distinct CDR3 sequences, around 6.8% of which are singletons. The sequencing used PBMCs, collected around 45 days after the first yellow fever vaccination. Receptors originate from a man younger than 35 who received the YFV17D yellow fever vaccine. Each CDR3 is given with its conserved first and last residue. Each record gives: V gene, CDR3 protein.

>TRBV3-1
CASSPLAGLTGELFF
>TRBV12-3/TRBV12-4
CASSFQGGGALYEQFF
>TRBV6-2/TRBV6-3
CATPVTYYGYTF
>TRBV7-2
CASSLSRDTEAFF
>TRBV29-1
CSVARRAGELFF
>TRBV7-2
CASSLEFTEAFF
>TRBV9
CASSVAGLLSDTQYF
>TRBV20-1
CSAIRGQGAAGELFF
>TRBV4-1
CASSEASEGDTQYF
>TRBV20-1
CSAPTGGLYEQYF
>TRBV12-3/TRBV12-4
CASTDLEPSTDTQYF